These T cell receptor beta chains were read from a single sample in a study of T cells after yellow fever vaccination. TCRdb called the 5' RACE reads again in MiXCR, with one record for every CDR3 protein. The sample lists a few hundred thousand distinct CDR3 sequences, about 4% seen once, with about 24% in the top ten. Source: PBMCs, taken 5 days after the yellow fever booster vaccination. Receptors originate from a man between 18 and 35 years old who received the YFV17D yellow fever vaccine. The CDR3 runs from the conserved cysteine through the conserved F or W. The D gene is left open where the match is weak. Size values are once, few and many counts, or a class for expanded clones, and some rows have none.

CDR3 protein	CDR3 DNA	D gene	CDR3 length	J gene	V gene	clone size
CSATGQGGRGDTQYF	TGCAGTGCTACCGGCCAGGGGGGTCGGGGAGATACGCAGTATTTT	.	15	TRBJ2-3	TRBV20-1	many
CASSYNRQLEQFF	TGTGCCAGCAGTTACAATAGGCAGCTTGAGCAGTTCTTC	.	13	TRBJ2-1	TRBV2	.
CASSYWLQAFF	TGTGCCAGCAGTTACTGGTTGCAAGCTTTCTTT	.	11	TRBJ1-1	TRBV6-2/TRBV6-3	few
CASSSEVYSNQPQHF	TGTGCCAGCAGCTCCGAGGTCTATAGCAATCAGCCCCAGCATTTT	.	15	TRBJ1-5	TRBV7-2	many
CASSQVLRGGLSEQFF	TGCGCCAGCAGCCAAGTCTTGCGGGGGGGCCTTAGTGAGCAGTTCTTC	TRBD2	16	TRBJ2-1	TRBV4-1	many
CASNPSQGTAEAFF	TGTGCCAGCAACCCATCGCAGGGTACCGCTGAAGCTTTCTTT	.	14	TRBJ1-1	TRBV7-2	few
CASTPTGTYGYTF	TGTGCCAGCACTCCGACAGGGACCTATGGCTACACCTTC	TRBD1	13	TRBJ1-2	TRBV28	few
CASSLVDRAYGYTF	TGTGCCAGCAGCTTGGTCGACAGGGCCTATGGCTACACCTTC	TRBD1	14	TRBJ1-2	TRBV5-6	.
CASSLWPRATYGYTF	TGTGCCAGCAGTTTATGGCCTCGGGCCACCTATGGCTACACCTTC	.	15	TRBJ1-2	TRBV12-3/TRBV12-4	many
CASSIAPGSDTEAFF	TGTGCCAGTAGTATAGCTCCAGGGTCGGACACTGAAGCTTTCTTT	.	15	TRBJ1-1	TRBV19	few
CASKVSGAVYEQFF	TGTGCCAGCAAAGTTAGCGGGGCCGTCTATGAGCAGTTCTTC	TRBD2	14	TRBJ2-1	TRBV12-3/TRBV12-4	.
CASSLWRGQGEKETQYF	TGTGCCAGCAGTTTATGGAGGGGACAGGGGGAGAAAGAGACCCAGTACTTC	TRBD1	17	TRBJ2-5	TRBV28	many
CASSRPGQGHGYTF	TGTGCCAGCAGCCGGCCAGGGCAGGGGCATGGCTACACCTTC	.	14	TRBJ1-2	TRBV7-2	.
CAITWSGVGTEAFF	TGTGCCATTACCTGGTCGGGGGTAGGCACTGAAGCTTTCTTT	.	14	TRBJ1-1	TRBV19	few
CASSLVGGYGTEAFF	TGTGCCAGCAGCTTAGTCGGGGGATACGGCACTGAAGCTTTCTTT	.	15	TRBJ1-1	TRBV11-2	few
CGHRDRVRNQPQHF	TGTGGACACCGGGACAGGGTTCGCAATCAGCCCCAGCATTTT	TRBD1	14	TRBJ1-5	TRBV5-5	once
CASSWATSEVYNELFF	TGTGCCAGCAGCTGGGCAACTAGCGAGGTCTACAATGAGCTGTTCTTC	TRBD2	16	TRBJ2-1	TRBV7-2	.
CASSLQISGNTIYF	TGTGCCAGCAGCTTACAGATCTCTGGAAACACCATATATTTT	.	14	TRBJ1-3	TRBV7-6	many
CSALSNRATNEKLFF	TGCAGTGCCCTATCCAACAGGGCGACTAATGAAAAACTGTTTTTT	.	15	TRBJ1-4	TRBV20-1	many
CASSLRGEETQYF	TGCGCCAGCAGCTTGAGAGGGGAAGAGACCCAGTACTTC	.	13	TRBJ2-5	TRBV5-1	many
CATPGREVSWPQHF	TGTGCCACCCCGGGCAGGGAGGTGTCATGGCCCCAGCATTTT	.	14	TRBJ1-5	TRBV24-1	.
CASSALQGIGQPQHF	TGTGCCAGTAGTGCCCTCCAGGGGATCGGTCAGCCCCAGCATTTT	.	15	TRBJ1-5	TRBV19	.
CSARRQGTGEQYF	TGCAGTGCTAGGCGGCAGGGAACAGGCGAGCAGTACTTC	.	13	TRBJ2-7	TRBV20-1	.
CASSPGQATGELFF	TGTGCCAGCAGCCCTGGGCAGGCGACCGGGGAGCTGTTTTTT	.	14	TRBJ2-2	TRBV7-2	few
CSAMSVETQYF	TGCAGTGCTATGAGCGTGGAGACCCAGTACTTC	.	11	TRBJ2-5	TRBV20-1	many
CASRDPGQGSAGELFF	TGCGCCAGCAGAGATCCGGGACAGGGGTCCGCCGGGGAGCTGTTTTTT	TRBD1	16	TRBJ2-2	TRBV5-1	few
CATSDWWQGNFWNQPQHF	TGTGCCACCAGTGATTGGTGGCAGGGAAATTTTTGGAATCAGCCCCAGCATTTT	.	18	TRBJ1-5	TRBV24-1	few
CASSPPKRADTQYF	TGTGCCAGCTCACCACCGAAGCGGGCAGATACGCAGTATTTT	.	14	TRBJ2-3	TRBV18	.
CASSDIPRPEAFF	TGCGCCAGCAGTGATATCCCCCGCCCTGAAGCTTTCTTT	.	13	TRBJ1-1	TRBV10-2	many
CSARGPPGGSRETQYF	TGCAGTGCTAGAGGTCCGCCCGGGGGTTCGAGGGAGACCCAGTACTTC	.	16	TRBJ2-5	TRBV20-1	few
CASSSRDKETQYF	TGTGCCAGCAGCTCACGGGACAAAGAGACCCAGTACTTC	.	13	TRBJ2-5	TRBV13	.
CASAPADGQETQYF	TGCGCCAGCGCCCCGGCGGACGGACAAGAGACCCAGTACTTC	.	14	TRBJ2-5	TRBV5-1	many
CASSPDGGVETQYF	TGTGCCAGCTCACCGGACGGGGGAGTGGAGACCCAGTACTTC	.	14	TRBJ2-5	TRBV18	.
CASSPDRPNSPLHF	TGCGCCAGCAGCCCCGACAGGCCCAATTCACCCCTCCACTTT	.	14	TRBJ1-6	TRBV5-1	few
CSAADRLAPLHF	TGCAGTGCCGCGGACCGCCTGGCGCCCCTCCACTTT	.	12	TRBJ1-6	TRBV20-1	.
CASRPSRRGQGGPGSDVNTEAFF	TGTGCCAGCCGTCCGTCAAGAAGGGGACAGGGGGGCCCTGGTTCGGATGTGAACACTGAAGCTTTCTTT	TRBD1	23	TRBJ1-1	TRBV18	few
CSVLIDRVNTEAFF	TGCAGCGTGCTAATTGACAGAGTGAACACTGAAGCTTTCTTT	.	14	TRBJ1-1	TRBV29-1	few
CASSQFRTGNGYTF	TGCGCCAGCAGCCAATTCCGGACAGGGAATGGCTACACCTTC	TRBD1	14	TRBJ1-2	TRBV4-3	.
CSVRNPGAGVLNTEAFF	TGCAGCGTCCGCAACCCGGGGGCGGGGGTCCTTAACACTGAAGCTTTCTTT	.	17	TRBJ1-1	TRBV29-1	few
CSAPSGTASQETQYF	TGCAGTGCTCCCTCCGGGACAGCGTCCCAAGAGACCCAGTACTTC	TRBD1	15	TRBJ2-5	TRBV20-1	.
CASALTGVGANVLTF	TGCGCCAGCGCCCTCACGGGGGTCGGGGCCAACGTCCTGACTTTC	.	15	TRBJ2-6	TRBV5-1	.
CASSLVSRSGGSTDTQYF	TGTGCCAGCAGCTTAGTAAGCCGCAGCGGGGGAAGCACAGATACGCAGTATTTT	TRBD2	18	TRBJ2-3	TRBV7-2	few
CASSHRPGRGDTQYF	TGTGCCAGCAGCCATAGACCGGGCAGGGGAGATACGCAGTATTTT	.	15	TRBJ2-3	TRBV3-1	.
CASSWGSGVLSEQFF	TGTGCCAGCAGTTGGGGTAGCGGGGTACTTTCTGAGCAGTTCTTC	TRBD2	15	TRBJ2-1	TRBV27	.
CASSLIFNTYEQYF	TGTGCCAGCAGCTTAATTTTCAATACCTACGAGCAGTACTTC	.	14	TRBJ2-7	TRBV11-2	few
CASSHRDEKLFF	TGCGCCAGCAGCCACCGAGACGAAAAACTGTTTTTT	.	12	TRBJ1-4	TRBV4-1	many
CASSYGTSSQETQYF	TGTGCCAGCAGTTACGGGACCTCTTCCCAAGAGACCCAGTACTTC	.	15	TRBJ2-5	TRBV6-5	many
CASTHHTGGTDTQYF	TGTGCCAGCACCCATCATACCGGGGGTACAGATACGCAGTATTTT	.	15	TRBJ2-3	TRBV28	many
CASSLYTATNEKLFF	TGTGCCAGCAGCTTATATACTGCAACTAATGAAAAACTGTTTTTT	.	15	TRBJ1-4	TRBV7-2	many
CASKGAFF	TGTGCCAGCAAGGGGGCTTTCTTT	.	8	TRBJ1-1	TRBV3-2	many
CASSLDRAGGNEQFF	TGTGCCAGCAGCTTAGATCGGGCTGGGGGGAATGAGCAGTTCTTC	.	15	TRBJ2-1	TRBV7-3	many
CATSDSNQPQHF	TGTGCCACCAGCGATAGCAATCAGCCCCAGCATTTT	.	12	TRBJ1-5	TRBV24-1	many
CASSLELHTDTQYF	TGTGCCAGCAGTTTAGAGTTGCATACAGATACGCAGTATTTT	.	14	TRBJ2-3	TRBV12-3/TRBV12-4	.
CASSFDGSAEETQYF	TGCGCCAGCAGCTTCGACGGTTCGGCGGAAGAGACCCAGTACTTC	.	15	TRBJ2-5	TRBV5-1	few